The source of this T cell receptor (beta chain) is a study of tumor and adjacent non-tumor tissue in lung cancer. Study information: The patients, 10 men and 4 or 5 women, were roughly 31 to 80 with stage I to III disease.

Three rounds of nested PCR, following a modified ARM-PCR protocol, produced the TCRbeta library. TCRdb ran MiXCR on the multiplex PCR reads and lists one entry per CDR3 protein. The top ten clones hold approximately 25% of a sample with roughly 200,000 distinct CDR3 sequences, less than 80% of them seen once. Of note for this clonotype: Its antigen is unidentified. A much larger clone differs from this one at a single base, so this may be a read error.

From germline, CDR1 is DFQATT and CDR2 SNEGSKA (reference sequence). This CDR3 comprises 14 residues. This sample's RNA came from whole unsorted tissue. Newly diagnosed lung cancer patients had thoracic surgery in China, August–November 2014, without prior chemotherapy. Study-wide points: Compared with tumor, normal lung showed significantly lower TCR diversity.

The sequenced sample consisted of lung tumor tissue. This TCR was recovered from a man aged 60 to 75 with non-small cell lung cancer. The gene calls are TRBV20-1 and TRBJ1-2; perhaps TRBD1 as D (6 bases). The CDR3 spells CSARIGDTLYSYTF. The CDR3 DNA reads TGCAGTGCTAGAATAGGGGACACACTCTATAGCTACACCTTC.